This T cell receptor (beta chain) was sequenced for a study of cytomegalovirus exposure and HLA in healthy donors (dated by TCRdb to about 2017). In terms of the full investigation: An earlier analysis of several hundred of the donors reported 250 to 350 Gb of sequence data and 100 million to 130 million unique TCR beta sequences from roughly 180 million T cells. An early release that covered some 630 HLA-typed donors contained around 330 gigabases of sequencing data and tens of millions of unique TCR sequences. Of the 300 to 400 genotyped donors, approximately 83% fell in the genetic ancestry cluster associated with self-reported Caucasian donors. The aim of the study was to test whether cataloging public T cell receptors could identify signatures of past pathogen exposure. Using immunosequencing, the study profiled T cell repertoires from fewer than 850 subjects and related those repertoires to cytomegalovirus serostatus. Along with the roughly 670-subject first cohort, a separate validation cohort of over a hundred different subjects was used. To predict cytomegalovirus infection status, the study brought together high-throughput TCR immunosequencing, statistical association of individual TCRs with disease status, and machine learning. A later analysis re-examined previously published TCR beta repertoires from roughly 720 donors and added high-resolution HLA genotyping to investigate patterns of TCR occurrence. In the later analysis, no new phenotypic data were used to find candidate immune exposures; instead, reliance was placed on TCR beta sequences and their occurrence across donors. An earlier analysis of 500 to 750 of the donors applied high-throughput TCR beta sequencing to assess whether each TCR beta V gene segment acted as functional or pseudogenic. Donor age, sex, ethnicity and CMV serostatus were collected together with the repertoire data. A later genetic analysis used genome-wide SNP genotypes for about 60% of the roughly 700 donors, treating that subset as a discovery cohort. Every discovery cohort repertoire had been produced on one sequencing platform. HLA typing covered class I and class II loci at four-digit resolution. The number of typed donors differed by locus: roughly 620-640 for A, B, C, DRB1 and DQB1; 500 to 550 for DQA1; over 600 for DPA1; and around 470 for DPB1. Because of strong linkage in the cohort, five DR-DQ haplotypes were treated as single units for association and clustering. Among approximately 370 genotyped donors of the cohort, an average of around 220,000 unique TCR beta nucleotide sequences was sequenced per donor, of which about 20% were non-productive. The paper's findings and limits, for the study overall: Because counts were too low, approximately 15 rarely observed V segments, including chromosome 9 orphons, were excluded from the earlier analysis of 587 of the donors. HLA typing was unavailable for some donors at each locus, so association tests used only the typed subset. For the cohort, immune exposure information was limited to CMV serostatus. Presence/absence analyses assumed roughly uniform sequencing depth across donors, an assumption that may not hold. A later analysis associated 15,000 to 20,000 TCR beta sequences with specific HLA alleles at a false discovery rate of 0.05. In a later analysis, most CMV-associated TCR beta chains were found to appear HLA-restricted, with HLA associations seemingly driven largely by CMV exposure. In this cohort, only TCR beta chains were sequenced, and detectable features were limited by the absence of alpha or paired-chain data. According to a later genetic analysis, donors in an Asian-associated ancestry cluster had fewer N-insertions in productive TCRs than the approximately 700-donor mean. Compared with equally common non-associated chains, HLA-associated TCR beta chains in a later analysis were more clonally expanded and had lower generation probabilities. The classifier was reported to diagnose cytomegalovirus status with high specificity and sensitivity in both the original and validation cohorts. While some public TCRs were present in many individuals, most TCR sequences turned up only very rarely across donors. A cluster of highly shared sequence variants was judged likely to represent a technical artifact of the sequencing pipeline. A further reported finding was that TCR beta sequences accurately predicted the HLA-A and HLA-B alleles for most subjects in the first cohort. The study gave a list of under 200 TCR beta chains associated with cytomegalovirus. In vitro tests confirmed that a few of the cytomegalovirus-associated TCR beta chains recognize cytomegalovirus antigens. In an earlier analysis of approximately 590 of the donors, most TCR beta V segments appeared in productive rearrangements about 90% or about 30% of the time, broadly matching IMGT annotations. According to a later analysis, parvovirus B19, influenza, CMV and Epstein-Barr virus appeared linked to several top co-occurrence clusters. It was suggested by the authors that the approach could potentially be generalized to other disease states and immunological phenotypes. Correlated functional status among segregating V segments might reflect linkage disequilibrium, but an unknown experimental factor could not be ruled out. Strong co-occurrence of HLA alleles, especially DR and DQ, made assigning TCR associations to individual alleles difficult. A later analysis found that TCR association rates varied across HLA loci, with DRB1 alleles showing the most associated TCRs and HLA-C alleles the fewest. Some IMGT-functional V segments, including TRBV6-2 and TRBV6-3, could not be told apart with the 87-base-pair reads, so those segments were excluded. A later genetic analysis associated a missense DCLRE1C variant with V-gene and J-gene trimming of TCR beta chains, and an independent cohort replicated the association.

Points on this clone: This receptor's antigen is unknown. Per-base qualities were not stored, and no clone one base away is much larger.

The cohort was made up of roughly 670 healthy bone marrow donors. All cohort members were sampled while nominally healthy, although unrecorded immune exposures were likely present. The donor was CMV seropositive and was included in the group of 270 or so seropositive cohort members. A peripheral blood sample was provided by each donor, and peripheral blood mononuclear cells were used for TCR beta sequencing. Genomic DNA extraction from the blood cell samples was performed with the Qiagen DNeasy Blood Extraction Kit. The library was prepared using the immunoSEQ multiplex PCR assay. The multiplex PCR relied on a mix of 60 forward primers for TCR Vbeta segments and 13 reverse primers for TCR Jbeta segments. A multiplex PCR assay on genomic DNA amplified the CDR3 region of rearranged TCR beta genes. On the Illumina HiSeq System, the amplified TCR beta libraries were sequenced as 87-base-pair reads. The original methods were these. Across the 500 to 700 repertoires, a later analysis counted 80 million or so unique TCR beta chains, some 11 million of which were shared by at least two donors. A nearest-neighbor algorithm error-corrected the raw reads and collapsed the reads into unique sequences, merging closely related sequences to remove PCR and sequencing errors. CDR3 sequences were aligned to IMGT reference sequences to assign V, D and J gene segments. Each retained sequence needed at least a six-nucleotide match to both a V gene segment and a J gene segment. A rearrangement counted as productive if the CDR3 had no stop codons and remained in frame with V and J, and every other rearrangement counted as non-productive. Following IMGT convention, CDR3 was defined as the stretch from the second conserved V-encoded cysteine up to the conserved J-encoded phenylalanine. In an earlier analysis of more than 550 of the donors, sequences lacking an unambiguous match to a single V gene segment were excluded. In an earlier analysis of some 590 of the donors, a V segment was called functional when productive rearrangements were above 56.7%, and segregating when the standard deviation between donors exceeded 5%. To diagnose cytomegalovirus status from the catalog of TCR beta chain sequences, a statistical classification framework was built. In a later analysis, V and J genes were assigned by comparing TCR nucleotide sequences against IMGT/GENE-DB human TR gene sequences. Using the TCRdist pipeline, a later analysis assigned CDR3 sequences along with most-parsimonious VDJ recombination scenarios. In a later analysis, each TCR beta chain was defined by its CDR3 amino acid sequence together with its V-gene family, and reads without a unique V-gene family were excluded. To address suspected cross-contamination and a sequencing artifact, a later analysis removed a few hundred highly shared, low-generation-probability nucleotide sequences. A later analysis calculated a clonal expansion index for each public chain from normalized within-repertoire ranks of inferred template counts. In a later analysis, generation probabilities were computed with a VDJ recombination model fitted to out-of-frame rearrangements, and the resulting probabilities were checked against IGoR. Hypergeometric tests were used in a later analysis to score TCR-TCR, TCR-HLA and TCR-CMV co-occurrence, with a repertoire-size bias correction applied to the TCR pairs. To estimate false discovery rates, a later analysis permuted the HLA or CMV assignments 20 times. In a later analysis, co-occurring TCRs were grouped using DBSCAN, and TCRdist sequence similarity was added for clustering within HLA-allele-positive subsets. Repertoires with fewer than 30,000 or more than 120,000 public chains were left out of co-occurrence clustering, as were about 5 repertoires with anomalous nucleotide sharing. TCRdb mirrors the immuneACCESS table, restricted to in-frame sequences. Some clones are absent from its copies; in checked studies, under half trace to an unresolved V gene, and the reason for the others is unknown. D and trimming come from the DNA, and the V and J calls and clone size come from that table. In all, the sample holds about 120,000 clones, and 80% of those were seen once. 8.9% of the sample is taken by the ten largest.

V is clipped by 0 bases and J by 3 bases, and the sequence between their germline boundaries is 9 bases long. From its cysteine to its phenylalanine, the CDR3 spans 14 amino acids. The kept DNA is CDR3 alone, 42 bases in frame from the first base. Taken from the germline V gene (reference sequence), the CDR1 and CDR2 loops are LNHDA and SQIVND. This clonotype originated in a man aged 25-40 years in good health and CMV-seropositive. The chain was built from TRBV19 and TRBJ2-7; TRBD2 is possibly the D segment (6 matching bases). The sample consisted of PBMCs. The CDR3 protein: CASSIEAGYYEQYF. The nucleotide sequence reads as follows: TGTGCCAGTAGTATAGAGGCGGGGTACTACGAGCAGTACTTC.